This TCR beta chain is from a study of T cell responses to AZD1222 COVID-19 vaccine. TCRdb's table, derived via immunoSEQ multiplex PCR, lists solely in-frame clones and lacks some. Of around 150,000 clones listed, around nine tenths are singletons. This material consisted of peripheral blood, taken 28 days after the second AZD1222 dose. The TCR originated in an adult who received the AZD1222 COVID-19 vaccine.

This chain's CDR3 is CSVGPGTGPPNDIQYF. For the CDR3, the DNA is TGCAGCGTGGGACCCGGGACAGGCCCACCTAACGACATTCAGTACTTC. This chain uses TRBV29-1 with TRBJ2-4; TRBD1 agrees at 8 bases. The germline V gene encodes CDR1 SQVTM and CDR2 ANQGSEA. With V trimmed by 6 bases and J by 8 bases, 18 bases remained unmatched. This CDR3 comprises 16 residues.